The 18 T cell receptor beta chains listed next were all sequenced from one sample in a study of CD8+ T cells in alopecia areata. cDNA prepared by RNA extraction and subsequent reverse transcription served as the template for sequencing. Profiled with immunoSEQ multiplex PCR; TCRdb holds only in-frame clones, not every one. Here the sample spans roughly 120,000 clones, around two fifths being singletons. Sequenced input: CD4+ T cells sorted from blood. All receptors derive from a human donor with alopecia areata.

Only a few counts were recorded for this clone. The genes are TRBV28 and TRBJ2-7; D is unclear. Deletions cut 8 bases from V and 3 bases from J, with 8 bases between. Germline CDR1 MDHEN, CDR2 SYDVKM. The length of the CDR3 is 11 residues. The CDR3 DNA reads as TGTGCCAGCCGGTGGCGCTACGAGCAGTACTTC. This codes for CASRWRYEQYF.

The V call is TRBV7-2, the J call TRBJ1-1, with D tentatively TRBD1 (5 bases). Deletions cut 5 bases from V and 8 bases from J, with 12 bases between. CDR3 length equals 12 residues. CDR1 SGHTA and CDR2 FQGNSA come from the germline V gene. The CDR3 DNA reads TGTGCCAGCAGCAAAACCGGGACCGAAGCTTTCTTT. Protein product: CASSKTGTEAFF.

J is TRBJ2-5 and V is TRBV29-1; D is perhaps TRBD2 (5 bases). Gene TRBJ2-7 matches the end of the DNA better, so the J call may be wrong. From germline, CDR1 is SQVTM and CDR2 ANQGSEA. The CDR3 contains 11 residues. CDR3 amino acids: CSLSVGYEQYF. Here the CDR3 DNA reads TGCAGCCTTAGCGTAGGGTACGAGCAGTACTTC.

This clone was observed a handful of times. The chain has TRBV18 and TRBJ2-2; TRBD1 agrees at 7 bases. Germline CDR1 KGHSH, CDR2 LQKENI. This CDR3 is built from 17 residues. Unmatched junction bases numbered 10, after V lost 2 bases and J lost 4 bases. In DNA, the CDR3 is TGTGCCAGCTCACCATCACAGGGGCCGTCGGGCACCGGGGAGCTGTTTTTT. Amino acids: CASSPSQGPSGTGELFF.

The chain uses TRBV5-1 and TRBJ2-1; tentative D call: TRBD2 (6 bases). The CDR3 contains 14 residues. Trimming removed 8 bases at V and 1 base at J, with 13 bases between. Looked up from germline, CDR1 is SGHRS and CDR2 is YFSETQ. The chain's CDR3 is CASGRTASYNEQFF. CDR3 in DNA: TGCGCCAGTGGGAGGACTGCTTCCTACAATGAGCAGTTCTTC.

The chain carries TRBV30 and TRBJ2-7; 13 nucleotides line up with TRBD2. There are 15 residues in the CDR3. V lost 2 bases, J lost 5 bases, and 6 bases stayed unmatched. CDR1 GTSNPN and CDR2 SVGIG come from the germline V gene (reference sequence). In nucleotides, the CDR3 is TGTGCCTGGAGTACCTGGACTAGCGGGAGCAACGAGCAGTACTTC. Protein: CAWSTWTSGSNEQYF.

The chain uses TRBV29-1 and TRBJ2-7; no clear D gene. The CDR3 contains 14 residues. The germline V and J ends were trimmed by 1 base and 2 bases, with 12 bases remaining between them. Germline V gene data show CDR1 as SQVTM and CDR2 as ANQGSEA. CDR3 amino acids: CSVEASEGPYEQYF. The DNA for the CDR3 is TGCAGCGTTGAAGCGAGTGAAGGGCCCTACGAGCAGTACTTC.

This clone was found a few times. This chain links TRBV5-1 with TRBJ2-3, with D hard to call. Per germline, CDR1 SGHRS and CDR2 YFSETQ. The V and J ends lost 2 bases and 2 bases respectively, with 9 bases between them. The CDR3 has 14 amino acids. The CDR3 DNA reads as TGCGCCAGCAGCTTCGGGCCTAACACAGATACGCAGTATTTT. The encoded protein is CASSFGPNTDTQYF.

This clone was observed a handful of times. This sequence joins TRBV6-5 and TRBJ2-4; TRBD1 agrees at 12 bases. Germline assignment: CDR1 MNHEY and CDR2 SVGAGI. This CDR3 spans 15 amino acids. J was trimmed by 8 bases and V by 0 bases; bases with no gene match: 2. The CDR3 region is CASSYSGQGADIQYF. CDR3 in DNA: TGTGCCAGCAGTTACTCGGGACAGGGGGCAGACATTCAGTACTTC.

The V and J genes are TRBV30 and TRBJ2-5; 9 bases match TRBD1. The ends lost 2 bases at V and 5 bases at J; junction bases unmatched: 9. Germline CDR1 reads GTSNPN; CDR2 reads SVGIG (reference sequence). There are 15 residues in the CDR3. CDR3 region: CAWSPPGQGGETQYF. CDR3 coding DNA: TGTGCCTGGAGTCCTCCGGGACAGGGAGGGGAGACCCAGTACTTC.

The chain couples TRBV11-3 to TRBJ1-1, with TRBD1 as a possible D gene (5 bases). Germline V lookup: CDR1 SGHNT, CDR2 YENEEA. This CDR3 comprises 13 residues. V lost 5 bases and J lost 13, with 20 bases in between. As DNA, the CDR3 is TGTGCCAGCAGCCGAACTACCGGGACGATCGTTTTCTTT. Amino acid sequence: CASSRTTGTIVFF.

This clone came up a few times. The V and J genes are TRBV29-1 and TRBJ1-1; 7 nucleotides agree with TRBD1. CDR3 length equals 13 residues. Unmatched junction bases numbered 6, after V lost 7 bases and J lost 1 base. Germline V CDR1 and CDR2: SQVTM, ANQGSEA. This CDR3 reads CSARDSPNTEAFF. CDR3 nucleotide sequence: TGCAGCGCCCGGGACAGTCCGAACACTGAAGCTTTCTTT.

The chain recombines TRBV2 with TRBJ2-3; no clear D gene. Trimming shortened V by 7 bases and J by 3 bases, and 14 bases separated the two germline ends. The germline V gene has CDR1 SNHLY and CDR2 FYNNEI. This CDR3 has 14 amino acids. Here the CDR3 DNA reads TGTGCCAGCACCCGAAGTAGTAGGACAGATACGCAGTATTTT. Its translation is CASTRSSRTDTQYF.

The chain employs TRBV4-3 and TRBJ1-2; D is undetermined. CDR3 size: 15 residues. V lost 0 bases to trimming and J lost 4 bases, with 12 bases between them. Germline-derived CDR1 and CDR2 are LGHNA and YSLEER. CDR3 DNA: TGCGCCAGCAGCCAAGAGACCGTTAGCAGCTATGGCTACACCTTC. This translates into CASSQETVSSYGYTF.

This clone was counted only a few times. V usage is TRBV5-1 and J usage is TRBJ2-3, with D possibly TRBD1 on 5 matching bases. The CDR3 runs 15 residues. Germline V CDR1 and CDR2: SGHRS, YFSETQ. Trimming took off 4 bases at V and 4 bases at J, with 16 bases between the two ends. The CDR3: CASSLGAGYADTQYF. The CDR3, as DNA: TGCGCCAGCAGCCTTGGGGCAGGGTATGCAGATACGCAGTATTTT. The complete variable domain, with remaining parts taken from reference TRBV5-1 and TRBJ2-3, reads KAGVTQTPRYLIKTRGQQVTLSCSPISGHRSVSWYQQTPGQGLQFLFEYFSETQRNKGNFPGRFSGRQFSNSRSEMNVSTLELGDSALYLCASSLGAGYADTQYFGPGTRLTVL.

CDR3 sequence reads: CSVVREESYEQYF. The CDR3 DNA sequence: TGCAGCGTTGTTCGGGAGGAGTCCTACGAGCAGTACTTC. The chain recombines TRBV29-1 with TRBJ2-7; 7 nucleotides agree with TRBD2. This CDR3 is built from 13 residues. Per the germline V gene, CDR1 is SQVTM and CDR2 is ANQGSEA. Germline trimming cut 4 bases from V and 1 base from J; bases unmatched to any gene: 4.

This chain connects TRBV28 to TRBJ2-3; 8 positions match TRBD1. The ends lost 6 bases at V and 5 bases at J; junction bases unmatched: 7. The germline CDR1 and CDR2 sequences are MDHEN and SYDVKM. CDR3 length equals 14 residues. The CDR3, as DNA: TGTGCCAGCAGCCCGGGACAGGCTTTAGATACGCAGTATTTT. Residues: CASSPGQALDTQYF.

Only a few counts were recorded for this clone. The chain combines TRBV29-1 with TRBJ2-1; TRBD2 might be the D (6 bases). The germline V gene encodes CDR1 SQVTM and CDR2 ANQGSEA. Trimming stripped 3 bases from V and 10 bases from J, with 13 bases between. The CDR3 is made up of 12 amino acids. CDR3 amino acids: CSVEWGVLEQFF. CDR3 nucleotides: TGCAGCGTTGAGTGGGGGGTTTTGGAGCAGTTCTTC.